This T cell receptor beta chain was recorded in a study of preoperative IRX-2 immunotherapy in early breast cancer. Regarding treatment: preoperative locoregional IRX-2 cytokine immunotherapy. Samples came from a phase Ib trial of preoperative locoregional IRX-2 cytokine immunotherapy. Produced via immunoSEQ multiplex PCR; TCRdb's table is partial and in-frame only. The sample records some 59,000 clones, less than 95% being singletons. V gave up 0 bases and J gave up 1 base; unmatched junction bases: 2. CDR3 size: 15 residues. CDR1 and CDR2 from the germline V gene are SGDLS and YYNGEE. On this clone itself: Other DNA sequences in this sample translate to the same CDR3.

J is TRBJ2-3 and V is TRBV9, with 7 bases fitting TRBD1. Sampling was performed from a patient treated with IRX-2 immunotherapy. The sequence derives from a human donor with breast cancer. This chain's CDR3 is CASSVEQGRTDTQYF. In DNA form, the CDR3 reads TGTGCCAGCAGCGTAGAACAGGGGCGCACAGATACGCAGTATTTT.